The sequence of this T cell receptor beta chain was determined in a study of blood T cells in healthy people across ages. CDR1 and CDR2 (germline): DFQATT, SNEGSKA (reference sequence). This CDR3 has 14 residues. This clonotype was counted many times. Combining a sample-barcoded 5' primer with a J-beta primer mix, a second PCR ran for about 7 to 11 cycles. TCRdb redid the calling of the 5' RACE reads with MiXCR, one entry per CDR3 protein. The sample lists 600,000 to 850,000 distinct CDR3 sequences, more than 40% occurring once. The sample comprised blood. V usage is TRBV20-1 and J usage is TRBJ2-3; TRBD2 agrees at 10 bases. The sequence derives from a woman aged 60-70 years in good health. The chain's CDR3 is CSLELAGAPDTQYF. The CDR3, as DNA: TGCAGCCTGGAGCTAGCGGGAGCTCCAGATACGCAGTATTTT.